This T cell receptor (beta chain) is from a study of T cell changes during pregnancy in multiple sclerosis. Trimming at V came to 5 bases and at J to 9 bases, leaving 11 bases not matched to a gene. In germline, CDR1 is GTSNPN, CDR2 SVGIG (reference sequence). This CDR3 has 15 residues. Data came from immunoSEQ multiplex PCR; TCRdb stores just in-frame clones and leaves some out. Among tens of thousands of clones listed, approximately 90% were seen once. V is TRBV30 and J is TRBJ2-1, with 12 bases aligning to TRBD2. The starting material was CD4+ T cells from peripheral blood mononuclear cells, obtained in the first trimester of pregnancy. This receptor was taken from a female donor in good health, enrolled as a control in a pregnancy study. In nucleotides, the CDR3 is TGTGCCTGGGCCCCAGATGGACTAGCGGGAATTGAGCAGTTCTTC. This gives the protein CAWAPDGLAGIEQFF.